This T cell receptor beta chain is drawn from a study of T cell repertoires in cytomegalovirus infection. Background on the study: The public TCR beta signatures pointed to both CMV infection and matching HLA type. Findings and limits, study-wide: In two of eight donors, the top clonotype was HLA-C-restricted CMV-specific. Totalled public TCR beta family frequency picked out people who carried CMV plus the relevant HLA.

V was cut by 3 bases and J by 4 bases, with 14 bases left in between. The V gene's germline CDR1 is KGHSH and CDR2 LQKENI. This CDR3 region has 15 residues. Notes on this clonotype: What it binds is unknown.

TCRdb re-derived calls from the reads in MiXCR, one entry per CDR3 protein. Among 550,000 to 850,000 distinct CDR3 sequences listed, approximately 33% were seen once. The chain joins TRBV18 to TRBJ2-3, with D unclear. Sequences were derived from cultured PBMCs, sampled from culture after CMV antigen stimulation. The TCR comes from a human donor in good health (CMV status not recorded). Some clones in this sample may be carry-over from other donors' samples. The CDR3 coding sequence is TGTGCCAGCTCACCGGCGCCTCTCTACCCAGATACGCAGTATTTT. As protein: CASSPAPLYPDTQYF. The full variable domain, with the rest looked up from reference TRBV18 and TRBJ2-3, is NAGVMQNPRHLVRRRGQEARLRCSPMKGHSHVYWYRQLPEEGLKFMVYLQKENIIDESGMPKERFSAEFPKEGPSILRIQQVVRGDSAAYFCASSPAPLYPDTQYFGPGTRLTVL.